Shown below are 16 T cell receptor beta chains from a single sample sequenced in a study. From the 5' RACE reads, TCRdb called clonotypes with MiXCR, one entry per CDR3 protein. Here the sample spans about 64,000 distinct CDR3 sequences, 20% to 25% being singletons. The source material was memory CD4+ T cells sorted from a lymph node. Specified subset: memory CD4+ T cells, CD4+CD45RO+CD25-. These receptors originate from a female donor with breast cancer.

This clonotype is deemed medium-sized (0.01 to 0.1%). The chain is built from TRBV7-3 and TRBJ1-1, with D unresolved. This CDR3 is built from 13 residues. CDR1 is SGHTA and CDR2 is FQGTGA in the germline V gene. V shed 4 bases and J shed 0 bases, with 6 bases lying between them. The CDR3 region has the DNA TGTGCCAGCAGCTACACCATGAACACTGAAGCTTTCTTT. This codes for CASSYTMNTEAFF.

The rearrangement links TRBV7-2 to TRBJ1-1; D not certain. CDR3 length: 12 amino acids. The V end lost 5 bases, the J end lost 11 bases, and 15 bases lay between the germline ends. Germline V gives CDR1 SGHTA, CDR2 FQGNSA. CDR3 sequence (DNA): TGTGCCAGCAGCCCCCGAGGTAGGAGGGCTTTCTTT. Its protein is CASSPRGRRAFF.

The chain is built from TRBV7-2 and TRBJ2-6, with D unclear. This CDR3 has 16 amino acids. The germline V gene has CDR1 SGHTA and CDR2 FQGNSA. The V and J ends lost 2 bases and 2 bases respectively, with 10 bases between them. CDR3 loop: CASSLNPRTGANVLTF. The CDR3 DNA reads as TGTGCCAGCAGCTTAAACCCCAGAACTGGGGCCAACGTCCTGACTTTC. The full variable domain, its missing parts supplied by reference TRBV7-2 and TRBJ2-6, is GAGVSQSPSNKVTEKGKDVELRCDPISGHTALYWYRQSLGQGLEFLIYFQGNSAPDKSGLPSDRFSAERTGGSVSTLTIQRTQQEDSAVYLCASSLNPRTGANVLTFGAGSRLTVL.

The sample holds a few counts of this clonotype. This chain uses TRBV6-1 with TRBJ1-3; D gene unclear. CDR1 MNHNS and CDR2 SASEGT come from the germline V gene. Trimming left V 4 bases short and J 0 bases short, with 13 bases between. The CDR3 has 16 residues. The DNA of the CDR3 is TGTGCCAGCAGTGCAGCTCATATCTCCTCTGGAAACACCATATATTTT. Amino acids: CASSAAHISSGNTIYF.

The chain has TRBV5-1 and TRBJ2-3, with D unclear. Germline V gives CDR1 SGHRS, CDR2 YFSETQ. The CDR3 extends over 16 amino acids. Trimming removed 4 bases at V and 6 bases at J, with 21 bases between. DNA of the CDR3: TGCGCCAGCAGCCCGGACCCCTGGGGAATGGTGGATACGCAGTATTTT. As protein: CASSPDPWGMVDTQYF. The entire variable domain, with the rest obtained from reference TRBV5-1 and TRBJ2-3, is as follows: KAGVTQTPRYLIKTRGQQVTLSCSPISGHRSVSWYQQTPGQGLQFLFEYFSETQRNKGNFPGRFSGRQFSNSRSEMNVSTLELGDSALYLCASSPDPWGMVDTQYFGPGTRLTVL.

This clonotype showed up just a few times. Here the CDR3 reads CASSPGRLNEKLFF. CDR3 DNA: TGCGCCAGCAGCCCGGGACGGCTAAATGAAAAACTGTTTTTT. This chain uses TRBV5-1 with TRBJ1-4, with TRBD1 as a possible D gene (5 bases). Trimming removed 4 bases from V and 5 bases from J, with 12 bases in between. Looked up from germline, CDR1 is SGHRS and CDR2 is YFSETQ. The CDR3 runs 14 residues.

J is TRBJ1-2 and V is TRBV24-1, with a possible D match to TRBD1 (6 bases). CDR3 size: 9 residues. Between the trimmed V and J ends, which lost 12 bases and 8 bases, there was a span of 9 bases. The germline gives CDR1 KGHDR, CDR2 SFDVKD. As DNA, the CDR3 is TGTGCCGCCGACAGGGGCTACACCTTC. This sequence encodes CAADRGYTF.

This clonotype was found a few times. Because it lacks the conserved phenylalanine or tryptophan at the end, this CDR3 is likely a read error. V and J are TRBV15 and TRBJ1-5; D is undetermined. The germline V gene has CDR1 LNHNV and CDR2 YYDKDF (reference sequence). V lost 2 bases, J lost 5 bases, and 7 bases lay in between. This CDR3 is built from 13 residues. Here the CDR3 DNA reads TGTGCCACCAGCAGAACCCTCTATCAGCCCCAGCATATT. Its protein product is CATSRTLYQPQHI.

The chain combines TRBV20-1 with TRBJ2-7; 8 bases map to TRBD2. J lost 2 bases, V lost 3 bases, and 9 bases had no gene match. The CDR3 runs 15 residues. Germline V CDR1 and CDR2: DFQATT, SNEGSKA (reference sequence). The CDR3: CSARHPGGGAYEQYF. Written as DNA, the CDR3 is TGCAGTGCTAGGCATCCGGGAGGGGGGGCCTACGAGCAGTACTTC.

This clonotype has at least ten counts. The V call is TRBV6-6, the J call TRBJ1-2; 7 bases are shared with TRBD1. The CDR3 runs 14 residues. The trim removed 6 bases at V and 7 bases at J, leaving 11 bases unmatched. Germline V lookup: CDR1 MNHNY, CDR2 SVGAGI (reference sequence). For the CDR3, the DNA is TGTGCCAGCAGCAACCGGGACAGCGGGCGTGGCTACACCTTC. Translated, it gives CASSNRDSGRGYTF.

This clonotype has just a few counts. V is TRBV29-1 and J is TRBJ1-1; 9 bases map to TRBD1. The CDR3 has 11 residues. Germline trimming cut 7 bases from V and 7 bases from J; bases unmatched to any gene: 4. Germline-derived CDR1 and CDR2 are SQVTM and ANQGSEA. The CDR3 DNA is TGCAGCGCTATGGACAGGGGTGAAGCTTTCTTT. Its protein product is CSAMDRGEAFF.

By frequency in the sample, this clonotype is medium-sized. The CDR3 DNA follows: TGTGCCAGCAGGAGAACGACCTACAATGAGCAGTTCTTC. It yields the protein CASRRTTYNEQFF. The chain uses TRBV6-5 and TRBJ2-1; no definite D call. The CDR3 has 13 residues. Germline assignment: CDR1 MNHEY and CDR2 SVGAGI. The V end was cut by 6 bases, the J end by 2 bases, with 8 bases between.

The chain couples TRBV28 to TRBJ2-2; possibly TRBD1 for D (5 bases). Trimming removed 11 bases from V and 1 base from J, with 11 bases in between. The CDR3 has 13 amino acids. Germline CDR1 and CDR2: MDHEN and SYDVKM. The CDR3: CAARALNTGELFF. The DNA for the CDR3 is TGTGCCGCCAGGGCCCTGAACACCGGGGAGCTGTTTTTT.

V usage is TRBV20-1 and J usage is TRBJ2-7, with TRBD2 matching over 7 bases. The V gene's germline CDR1 is DFQATT and CDR2 SNEGSKA (reference sequence). After removal of 3 bases from V and 3 bases from J, the junction contained 5 bases not matched to a gene. There are 13 residues in the CDR3. This chain's CDR3 is CSASGLADYEQYF. CDR3 sequence (DNA): TGCAGTGCTAGCGGGCTAGCGGACTACGAGCAGTACTTC.

This clonotype was detected only a few times. The genes are TRBV28 and TRBJ2-4, with TRBD2 matching over 10 bases. With V trimmed by 6 bases and J by 3 bases, 8 bases remained unmatched. CDR3 length equals 16 residues. Germline V gene sequence: CDR1 MDHEN, CDR2 SYDVKM. The CDR3 reads CASSPKTSGFKNIQYF. The CDR3 DNA follows: TGTGCCAGCAGCCCAAAGACTAGCGGGTTCAAAAACATTCAGTACTTC.

The chain combines TRBV28 with TRBJ1-1; TRBD1 might be the D (5 bases). Trimming left V 2 bases short and J 4 bases short, with 11 bases between. This CDR3 is 14 amino acids long. Germline-derived CDR1 and CDR2 are MDHEN and SYDVKM. The CDR3 loop reads CASSLPGTVTEAFF. CDR3 nucleotide sequence: TGTGCCAGCAGTTTACCTGGGACGGTCACTGAAGCTTTCTTT.